The entry that follows covers one TCR beta chain sequence. Its antigen remains unidentified. From germline, CDR1 is MNHNS and CDR2 SASEGT. Trimming pared 8 bases from V and 5 bases from J, leaving 15 bases between. This CDR3 has 13 amino acids. This sample was taken from a study of cytomegalovirus exposure and HLA in healthy donors. Broader study findings: It has been reported that TCR beta sequences accurately predicted the HLA-A and HLA-B alleles of most subjects. In the analysis, some V segments, TRBV6-2 and TRBV6-3 included, were excluded as indistinguishable.

Regarding donors, all were healthy bone marrow donors. PCR was performed using 60 Vbeta and 13 Jbeta primers. This table comes from immunoSEQ multiplex PCR, and its TCRdb copy is limited to in-frame clones, with some not included. The sample includes about 94,000 clones, around 74% of them seen just once. Sequencing used PBMCs. The chain links TRBV6-1 to TRBJ1-1, with D tentatively TRBD1 (5 bases). The sequence was obtained from a middle-aged man in good health and CMV-seropositive. The CDR3 spells CASLNRGGTEAFF. The DNA for the CDR3 is TGTGCCAGCCTAAACCGGGGGGGGACTGAAGCTTTCTTT.